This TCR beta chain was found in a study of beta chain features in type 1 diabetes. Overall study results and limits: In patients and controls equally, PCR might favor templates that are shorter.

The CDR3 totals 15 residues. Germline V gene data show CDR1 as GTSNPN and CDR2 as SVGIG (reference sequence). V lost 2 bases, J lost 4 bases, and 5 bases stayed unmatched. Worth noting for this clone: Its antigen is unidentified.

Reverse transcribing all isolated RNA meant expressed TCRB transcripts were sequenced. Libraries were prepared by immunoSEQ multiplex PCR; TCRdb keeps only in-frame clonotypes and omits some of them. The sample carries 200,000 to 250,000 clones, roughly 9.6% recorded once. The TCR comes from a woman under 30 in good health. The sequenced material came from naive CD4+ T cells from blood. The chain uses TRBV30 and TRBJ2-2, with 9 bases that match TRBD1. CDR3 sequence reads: CAWSTPGQGTGELFF. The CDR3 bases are TGTGCCTGGAGTACCCCGGGACAGGGCACCGGGGAGCTGTTTTTT. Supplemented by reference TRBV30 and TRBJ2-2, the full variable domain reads SQTIHQWPATLVQPVGSPLSLECTVEGTSNPNLYWYRQAAGRGLQLLFYSVGIGQISSEVPQNLSASRPQDRQFILSSKKLLLSDSGFYLCAWSTPGQGTGELFFGEGSRLTVL.